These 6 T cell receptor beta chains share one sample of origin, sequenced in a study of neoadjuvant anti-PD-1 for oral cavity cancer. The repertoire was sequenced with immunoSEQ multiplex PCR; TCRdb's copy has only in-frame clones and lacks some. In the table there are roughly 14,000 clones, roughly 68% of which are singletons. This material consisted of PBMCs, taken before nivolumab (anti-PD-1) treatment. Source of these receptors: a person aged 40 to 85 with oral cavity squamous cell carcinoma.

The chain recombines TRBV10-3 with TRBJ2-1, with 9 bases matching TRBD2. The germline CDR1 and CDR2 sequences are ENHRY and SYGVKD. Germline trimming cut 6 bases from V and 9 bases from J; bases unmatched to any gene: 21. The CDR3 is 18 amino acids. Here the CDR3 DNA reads TGTGCCATCAGAGCGGGGGCGGGCGGTAGCGGGAGACGAGGTGAGCAGTTCTTC. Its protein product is CAIRAGAGGSGRRGEQFF.

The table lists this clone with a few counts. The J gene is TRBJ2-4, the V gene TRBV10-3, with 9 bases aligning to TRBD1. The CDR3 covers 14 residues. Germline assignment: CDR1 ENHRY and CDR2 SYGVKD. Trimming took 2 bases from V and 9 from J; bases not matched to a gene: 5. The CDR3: CAISERTGEGIQYF. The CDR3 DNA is TGTGCCATCAGTGAGCGGACAGGGGAGGGCATTCAGTACTTC.

The CDR3 spells CAWSLKHGTGTDTQYF. In DNA, the CDR3 is TGTGCCTGGAGTTTAAAACACGGGACAGGGACAGATACGCAGTATTTT. This chain joins TRBV30 and TRBJ2-3; TRBD1 aligns across 9 bases. The CDR3 contains 16 residues. Looked up from germline, CDR1 is GTSNPN and CDR2 is SVGIG (reference sequence). With V trimmed by 2 bases and J by 3 bases, 9 bases remained unmatched.

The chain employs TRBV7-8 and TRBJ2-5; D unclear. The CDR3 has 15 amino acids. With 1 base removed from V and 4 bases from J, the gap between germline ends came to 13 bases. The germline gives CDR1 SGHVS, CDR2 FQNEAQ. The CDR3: CASSLEIWRPETQYF. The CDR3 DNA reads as TGTGCCAGCAGCTTAGAGATCTGGCGCCCAGAGACCCAGTACTTC.

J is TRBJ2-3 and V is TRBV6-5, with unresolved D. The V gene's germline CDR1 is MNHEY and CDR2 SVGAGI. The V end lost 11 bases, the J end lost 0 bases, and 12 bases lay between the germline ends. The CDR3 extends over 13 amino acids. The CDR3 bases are TGTGCCGCCCAGAGATTTAGCACAGATACGCAGTATTTT. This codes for CAAQRFSTDTQYF.

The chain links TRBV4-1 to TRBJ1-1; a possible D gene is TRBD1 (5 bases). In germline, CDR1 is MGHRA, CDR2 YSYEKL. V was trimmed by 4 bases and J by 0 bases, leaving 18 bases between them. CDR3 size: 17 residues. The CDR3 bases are TGCGCCAGCAGCCCGGGACCGCCGAGGAGGATGAACACTGAAGCTTTCTTT. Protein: CASSPGPPRRMNTEAFF.